These T cell receptor beta chains were read from a single sample in a study of neurological immune-mediated disorders. TCRdb fed the 5' RACE reads into MiXCR, producing one record per CDR3 protein. The data show about 22,000 distinct CDR3 sequences, 10% seen once. The specimen sequenced was PBMCs. The receptors come from a woman in her sixties with HTLV-1-associated myelopathy (HAM/TSP). The CDR3 runs from the conserved cysteine through the conserved F or W. A D gene is named only where the DNA matches it firmly. Clone size is given for some rows only: seen once, a few or many times, or a class if the clone is expanded.

j_call | v_call | cdr3_length | clone_size | d_call | cdr3_aa | cdr3_nt
TRBJ2-7 | TRBV21-1 | 13 | NA | NA | CASSPGGLCEQYF | TGTGCCAGCAGCCCGGGTGGGCTCTGCGAGCAGTACTTC
TRBJ2-3 | TRBV7-9 | 15 | many | TRBD1 | CASSLGQGRTDTQYF | TGTGCCAGCAGCTTAGGACAGGGGCGAACAGATACGCAGTATTTT
TRBJ2-3 | TRBV30 | 14 | many | TRBD2 | CAWNKAGVGDTQYF | TGTGCCTGGAATAAGGCGGGGGTGGGAGATACGCAGTATTTT
TRBJ2-3 | TRBV27 | 15 | many | NA | CASSKLRGEIDTQYF | TGTGCCAGCAGTAAACTTAGGGGTGAAATAGATACGCAGTATTTT
TRBJ2-1 | TRBV7-8 | 16 | many | TRBD1 | CASSFLRGIRYNEQFF | TGTGCCAGCAGCTTCCTCAGGGGGATCCGGTACAATGAGCAGTTCTTC
TRBJ2-5 | TRBV5-8 | 15 | medium-sized | TRBD1 | CASSTLALSRDRTYF | TGTGCCAGCAGCACCCTCGCGCTCTCCCGGGACAGGACGTACTTC
TRBJ1-1 | TRBV4-1 | 16 | many | NA | CASSQPLAGGRTEAFF | TGCGCCAGCAGCCAACCTCTTGCGGGGGGACGGACTGAAGCTTTCTTT
TRBJ1-4 | TRBV9 | 15 | many | NA | CASSAGGLGNEKLFF | TGTGCCAGCAGCGCGGGGGGTTTGGGTAATGAAAAACTGTTTTTT
TRBJ1-2 | TRBV6-5 | 13 | many | NA | CASSERTAYGYTF | TGTGCCAGCAGCGAGAGGACAGCGTATGGCTACACCTTC
TRBJ2-3 | TRBV12-3/TRBV12-4 | 19 | many | TRBD2 | CASSFIQPSGGPITDTQYF | TGTGCCAGCAGTTTTATTCAGCCTAGCGGGGGGCCGATCACAGATACGCAGTATTTT
TRBJ1-3 | TRBV30 | 14 | many | NA | CAWSVPAAGNTIYF | TGTGCCTGGAGTGTACCGGCGGCTGGAAACACCATATATTTT
TRBJ1-2 | TRBV12-3/TRBV12-4 | 12 | many | NA | CASSWQSYGYTF | TGTGCCAGCAGTTGGCAGAGCTATGGCTACACCTTC
TRBJ1-1 | TRBV20-1 | 13 | few | NA | CSARERANTEAFF | TGCAGTGCTAGAGAGCGGGCGAACACTGAAGCTTTCTTT
TRBJ1-5 | TRBV30 | 15 | many | TRBD1 | CAWRPTGGRDQPQHF | TGTGCCTGGAGGCCGACAGGGGGGAGGGATCAGCCCCAGCATTTT
TRBJ2-1 | TRBV11-2 | 14 | many | TRBD2 | CASSSIAGGPEQFF | TGTGCCAGCAGCTCGATAGCGGGGGGGCCCGAGCAGTTCTTC
TRBJ1-4 | TRBV27 | 17 | many | NA | CASSLGGWAGESEKLFF | TGTGCCAGCAGTCTAGGAGGGTGGGCGGGCGAGAGTGAAAAACTGTTTTTT
TRBJ2-3 | TRBV20-1 | 13 | many | TRBD1 | CSAGQDGTDTQYF | TGCAGTGCTGGACAGGATGGCACAGATACGCAGTATTTT
TRBJ1-2 | TRBV7-2 | 15 | many | NA | CASSFPRRVNYGYTF | TGTGCCAGCAGCTTCCCGAGACGGGTTAACTATGGCTACACCTTC
TRBJ1-1 | TRBV29-1 | 12 | NA | NA | CSAQQGNTEAFF | TGCAGCGCCCAACAGGGGAACACTGAAGCTTTCTTT
TRBJ2-1 | TRBV10-3 | 15 | many | TRBD2 | CAISEEAGGYNEQFF | TGTGCCATCAGTGAGGAAGCGGGGGGCTACAATGAGCAGTTCTTC
TRBJ2-3 | TRBV20-1 | 15 | many | TRBD1 | CSARVLQGAPDTQYF | TGCAGTGCTAGGGTCCTACAGGGGGCCCCAGATACGCAGTATTTT
TRBJ1-5 | TRBV20-1 | 15 | many | TRBD1 | CSARPTGGIDQPQHF | TGCAGTGCCCGCCCGACAGGGGGAATCGATCAGCCCCAGCATTTT